Presented here are 6 T cell receptor beta chains from one specimen sequenced in a study of control samples from healthy donors and cancer patients. This table comes from immunoSEQ multiplex PCR, and its TCRdb copy is limited to in-frame clones, with some not included. The table shows over 85,000 clones, with approximately 91% occurring only once. Specimen: PBMCs. The receptor source for this set is a woman in her fifties or sixties with colorectal cancer.

This clone has only one observation. The chain is built from TRBV28 and TRBJ1-6; TRBD1 matches at 9 bases. The CDR3 spans 15 residues. CDR1 and CDR2 (germline): MDHEN, SYDVKM. The V segment lost 4 bases and the J segment 10 bases; nucleotides outside the gene matches: 8. CDR3: CASSSPGQGASPLHF. CDR3 nucleotide sequence: TGTGCCAGCAGTTCCCCGGGACAGGGTGCGTCACCCCTCCACTTT. Full variable domain (outside the CDR3, taken from reference TRBV28 and TRBJ1-6): DVKVTQSSRYLVKRTGEKVFLECVQDMDHENMFWYRQDPGLGLRLIYFSYDVKMKEKGDIPEGYSVSREKKERFSLILESASTNQTSMYLCASSSPGQGASPLHFGNGTRLTVT.

The DNA for the CDR3 is TGTGCCAGCGCCAGGGTGAATGAGCAGTTCTTC. It translates to CASARVNEQFF. The gene calls are TRBV2 and TRBJ2-1; maybe TRBD1 (5 bases). V was shortened by 8 bases and J by 7 bases, with 9 bases between the two germline ends. CDR3 length: 11 amino acids. Looked up from germline, CDR1 is SNHLY and CDR2 is FYNNEI.

This clone was observed a few times. The chain couples TRBV7-2 to TRBJ2-7; D gene unclear. Germline CDR1 is SGHTA and CDR2 is FQGNSA. The CDR3 is 14 amino acids. Trimming shortened V by 1 base and J by 3 bases, and 10 bases separated the two germline ends. CDR3 sequence: CASSLDAAIYEQYV. CDR3 nucleotide sequence: TGTGCCAGCAGCTTAGACGCGGCTATCTACGAGCAGTACGTC.

CDR3 residues: CASSPPGQEGEQYV. CDR3 DNA: TGTGCCAGCTCACCTCCGGGACAGGAAGGCGAGCAGTACGTC. The rearrangement joins TRBV18 to TRBJ2-7; TRBD1 matches 8 bases. This CDR3 has 14 residues. With V trimmed by 3 bases and J by 6 bases, 7 bases remained unmatched. From germline, CDR1 is KGHSH and CDR2 LQKENI.

The J gene is TRBJ2-5, the V gene TRBV28; 7 bases fit TRBD2. This CDR3 is built from 15 residues. Trimming removed 5 bases from V and 5 bases from J; junction bases left unmatched: 11. From germline, CDR1 is MDHEN and CDR2 SYDVKM. CDR3 DNA: TGTGCCAGCAGTACCTCCGGACTAGTTAGGGAGACCCAGTACTTC. Amino acid sequence: CASSTSGLVRETQYF.

This clone has only a few counts. This sequence joins TRBV29-1 and TRBJ1-2; 7 nucleotides align to TRBD1. Germline trimming cut 2 bases from V and 5 bases from J; bases unmatched to any gene: 2. There are 12 residues in the CDR3. The germline CDR1 and CDR2 sequences are SQVTM and ANQGSEA. The CDR3 reads CSVERQGYGYTF. In DNA form, the CDR3 reads TGCAGCGTTGAAAGACAGGGTTATGGCTACACCTTC.